This T cell receptor (beta chain) was retrieved from a study of blood T cell repertoires in COVID-19. Study summary: The United States, Italy and Spain provided the acute and convalescent COVID-19 samples. Nucleic acid was either cDNA or gDNA, and it came from T cells, B-cell-depleted T cells, or PBMCs.

Deletions cut 4 bases from V and 1 base from J, with 13 bases between. The CDR3 totals 15 residues. Germline V gene lookup returns CDR1 SNHLY and CDR2 FYNNEI. This clone was found a few times. The repertoire was sequenced with immunoSEQ multiplex PCR; TCRdb's copy has only in-frame clones and lacks some. This table holds 120,000 or so clones, approximately 90% found once. The clonotype originates from a man between 65 and 85 years old with active or convalescent COVID-19. The source material was peripheral blood. The chain joins TRBV2 to TRBJ2-5, with a weak D call TRBD1 (6 bases). CDR3 coding DNA: TGTGCCAGCAGTGGAGATGGGACAAGCCAAGAGACCCAGTACTTC. The encoded protein is CASSGDGTSQETQYF.